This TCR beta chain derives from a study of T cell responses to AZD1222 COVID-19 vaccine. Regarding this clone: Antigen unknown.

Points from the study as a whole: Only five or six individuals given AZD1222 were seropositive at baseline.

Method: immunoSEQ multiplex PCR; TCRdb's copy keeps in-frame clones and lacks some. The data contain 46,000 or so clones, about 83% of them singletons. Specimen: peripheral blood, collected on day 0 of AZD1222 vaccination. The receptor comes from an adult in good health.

Here the CDR3 reads CASSPGAGGAYNSPLHF. The CDR3 DNA follows: TGTGCCAGCAGCCCGGGGGCAGGGGGCGCCTATAATTCACCCCTCCACTTT. This sequence joins TRBV7-2 and TRBJ1-6, with TRBD1 matching over 8 bases. The CDR3 contains 17 residues. The germline V gene encodes CDR1 SGHTA and CDR2 FQGNSA. The junction had 8 bases not matched to a gene; V was cut back by 5 bases and J by 2 bases.